The T cell receptor (beta chain) under discussion was sequenced for a study of cytomegalovirus exposure and HLA in healthy donors. Study-level points and caveats: The study put 150 or so TCR beta chains on its list as cytomegalovirus-associated.

As for this clone: Its antigen is not identified.

Assay used: immunoSEQ multiplex PCR; TCRdb lists only in-frame clones, some missing. Here the sample spans about 110,000 clones, over 75% being singletons. Donors were drawn from the approximately 110-subject validation cohort, separate from the approximately 670-subject first cohort. The V and J ends lost 6 bases and 1 base, in that order; junction bases with no gene match: 9. Germline V gene data show CDR1 as SNHLY and CDR2 as FYNNEI. This CDR3 is built from 15 residues. The sequencing input was PBMCs. The chain recombines TRBV2 with TRBJ2-7, with 7 positions matching TRBD1. This TCR was sampled from a woman aged 30 to 39 in good health and CMV-seropositive. In DNA, the CDR3 is TGTGCCAGCAGGACCGGGACAGAGATTTCCTACGAGCAGTACTTC. This encodes CASRTGTEISYEQYF. The full variable domain, its missing parts supplied by reference TRBV2 and TRBJ2-7, is EPEVTQTPSHQVTQMGQEVILRCVPISNHLYFYWYRQILGQKVEFLVSFYNNEISEKSEIFDDQFSVERPDGSNFTLKIRSTKLEDSAMYFCASRTGTEISYEQYFGPGTRLTVT.